The 5 T cell receptor beta chains below were found in one sample sequenced in a study of cytomegalovirus exposure and HLA in healthy donors. Assay used: immunoSEQ multiplex PCR; TCRdb lists only in-frame clones, some missing. Here the sample spans about 200,000 clones, approximately 82% being singletons. Sequenced material: PBMCs. Every receptor here comes from a woman in her 30s in good health and CMV-seropositive.

This chain joins TRBV13 and TRBJ1-4, with D possibly being TRBD1 (5 bases). The CDR3 spans 14 residues. Germline V gene sequence: CDR1 PRHDT, CDR2 FYEKMQ (reference sequence). Deletions cut 3 bases from V and 8 bases from J, with 13 bases between. The CDR3 region is CASSFGPGNEKLFF. CDR3 nucleotides: TGTGCCAGCAGCTTTGGCCCAGGGAACGAAAAACTGTTTTTT.

The chain combines TRBV28 with TRBJ2-2, with a weak D call TRBD1 (5 bases). CDR1 is MDHEN, CDR2 SYDVKM, per germline. The CDR3 loop spans 13 amino acids. With 6 bases removed from V and 6 bases from J, the gap between germline ends came to 11 bases. CDR3 sequence (DNA): TGTGCCAGCAGCTCATGGGGCTCCGGGGAGCTGTTTTTT. Its protein is CASSSWGSGELFF.

This clone was found a few times. The chain has TRBV19 and TRBJ2-4, with 7 bases that match TRBD2. This CDR3 has 14 residues. V lost 6 bases, J lost 2 bases, and 4 bases stayed unmatched. CDR1 is LNHDA, CDR2 SQIVND, per germline (reference sequence). The DNA of the CDR3 is TGTGCCAGTAGCATGCGGGAGTCCAAAAACATTCAGTACTTC. It yields the protein CASSMRESKNIQYF.

The CDR3, as DNA: TGTGCCAGCGGATTTTGGGGGGGCGGGAGAGGCTACGAGCAGTACTTC. Residues: CASGFWGGGRGYEQYF. J is TRBJ2-7 and V is TRBV28, with D possibly TRBD2 on 7 matching bases. CDR1 MDHEN and CDR2 SYDVKM come from the germline V gene. V lost 8 bases to trimming and J lost 3 bases, with 23 bases between them. This CDR3 is 16 amino acids long.

This clone has just one count. V gene TRBV6-1 combines with J gene TRBJ1-4, with a possible D match to TRBD1 (6 bases). The germline CDR1 and CDR2 sequences are MNHNS and SASEGT. V lost 1 base and J lost 10, with 22 bases in between. This CDR3 has 17 amino acids. The CDR3: CASSEVWETGGPGKLFF. CDR3 bases: TGTGCCAGCAGTGAAGTTTGGGAGACAGGAGGACCGGGAAAACTGTTTTTT.